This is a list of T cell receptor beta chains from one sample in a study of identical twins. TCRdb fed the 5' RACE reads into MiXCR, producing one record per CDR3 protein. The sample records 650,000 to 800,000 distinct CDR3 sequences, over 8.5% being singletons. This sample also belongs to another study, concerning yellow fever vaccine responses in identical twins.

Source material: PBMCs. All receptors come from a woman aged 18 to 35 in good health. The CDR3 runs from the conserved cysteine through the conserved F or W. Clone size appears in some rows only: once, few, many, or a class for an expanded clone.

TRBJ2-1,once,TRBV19,CASSMLSYNEQFF
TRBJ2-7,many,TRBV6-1,CASILGTGGYEQYF
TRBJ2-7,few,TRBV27,CASSPPTSGIGGLIYEQYF
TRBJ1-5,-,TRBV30,CAWSQKTTGNQPQHF
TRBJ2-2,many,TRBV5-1,CASSLGPTGGSSGELFF
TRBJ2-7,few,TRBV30,CAWSVPTQYEQYF
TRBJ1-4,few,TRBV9,CASSVGGLNEKLFF
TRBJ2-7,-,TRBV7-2,CASSLASEDEQYF
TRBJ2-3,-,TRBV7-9,CASSRLAGGPGDTQYF
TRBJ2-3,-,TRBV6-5,CASSYEGEATDTQYF
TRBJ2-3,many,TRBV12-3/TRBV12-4,CASRNRDERTDTQYF
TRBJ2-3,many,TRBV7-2,CASSLAGNVDTQYF
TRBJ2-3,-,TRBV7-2,CASSLGGGYTDTQYF
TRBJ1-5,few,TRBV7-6,CASSPAGNQPQHF
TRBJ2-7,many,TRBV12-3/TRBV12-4,CASSSRTGGGGYF
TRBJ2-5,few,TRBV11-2,CASSFYVEGTQYF
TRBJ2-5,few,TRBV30,CAWSPGGSSVETQYF
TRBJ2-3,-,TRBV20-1,CSARDLLSTDTQYF
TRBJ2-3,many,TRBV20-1,CSAGELLRQGTDTQYF
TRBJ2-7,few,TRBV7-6,CASSHRPSQGLDEQYF
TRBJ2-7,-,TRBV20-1,CSARIQGIYEQYF
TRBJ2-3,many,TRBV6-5,CASSYSGGAGDTQYF
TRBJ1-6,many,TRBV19,CASKGVASSPLHF
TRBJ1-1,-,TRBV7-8,CASSTGSGQNTEAFF
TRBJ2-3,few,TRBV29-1,CSVAEGTDTQYF
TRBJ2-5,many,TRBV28,CASSLGLAGESRSQYF
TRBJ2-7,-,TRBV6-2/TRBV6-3,CASSAVRITYEQYF
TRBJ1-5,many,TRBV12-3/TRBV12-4,CASRPGGNQPQHF
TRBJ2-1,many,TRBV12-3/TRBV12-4,CASSMGLAGNNEQFF
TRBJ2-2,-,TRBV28,CASSFPGLAGSGELFF
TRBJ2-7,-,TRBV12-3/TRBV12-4,CASTLPELGREQYF
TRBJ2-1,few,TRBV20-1,CSERRGGNEQFF
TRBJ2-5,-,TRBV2,CASNKAGGETQYF
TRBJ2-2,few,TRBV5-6,CASSLIGAFTGELFF
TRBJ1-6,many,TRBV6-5,CASSYQGPNSPLHF
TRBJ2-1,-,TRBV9,CASSANREHPNSYNEQFF
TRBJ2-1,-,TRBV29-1,CSSRTSGYEQFF
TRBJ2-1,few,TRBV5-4,CASLIAGGYNEQFF
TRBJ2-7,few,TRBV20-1,CSARGLVPEQYF
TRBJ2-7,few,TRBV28,CASSARDRASYEQYF
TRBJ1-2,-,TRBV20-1,CSAVARNYGYTF
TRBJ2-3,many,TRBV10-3,CAISEGLAPDTQYF
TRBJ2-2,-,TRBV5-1,CASSLDSRGTGELFF
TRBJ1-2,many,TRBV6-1,CASTITHRSNYGYTF
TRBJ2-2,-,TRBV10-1,CASSGWDRASSSGRPENTGELFF
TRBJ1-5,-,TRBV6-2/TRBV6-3,CASSLDRDGQPQHF
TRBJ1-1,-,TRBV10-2,CATALNTEAFF
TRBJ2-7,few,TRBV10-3,CAISESPESGRRDEQYF
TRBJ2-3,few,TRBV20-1,CSAMGSRYTDTQYF
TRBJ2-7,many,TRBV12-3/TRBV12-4,CASTKPGQPNYEQYF
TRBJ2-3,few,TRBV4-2,CASSQDQSTSTDTQYF